A single sample gave rise to the 19 T cell receptor beta chains below, sequenced in a study of T cells in Graves' hyperthyroidism and ophthalmopathy. The TCR beta CDR3 regions underwent amplification using RNA transcripts as the source. TCR CDR3 underwent first-round RT-PCR with the HTBI primer set. In TCRdb, the multiplex PCR reads were re-called with MiXCR into one record per CDR3 protein. Of about 700,000 distinct CDR3 sequences listed, 14% are singletons. The sample comprised blood. The receptors were gathered from a woman under 30 with Graves' hyperthyroidism.

This clonotype occurred many times. This chain uses TRBV6-1 with TRBJ2-7; TRBD2 aligns across 9 bases. J was trimmed by 3 bases and V by 5 bases; bases with no gene match: 11. Germline V gene sequence: CDR1 MNHNS, CDR2 SASEGT. The CDR3 is 16 residues long. The CDR3 loop reads CASSRGGRGRVYEQYF. The CDR3 DNA reads as TGTGCCAGCAGTCGCGGGGGGCGCGGGAGGGTCTACGAGCAGTACTTC.

This chain links TRBV7-9 with TRBJ2-1; D might be TRBD1 (6 bases). The germline V gene encodes CDR1 SEHNR and CDR2 FQNEAQ (reference sequence). The CDR3 spans 17 residues. V shed 2 bases and J shed 0 bases, with 14 bases lying between them. Written as DNA, the CDR3 is TGTGCCAGCAGCTTACCTTATACAGGGCGCTCCTACAATGAGCAGTTCTTC. This encodes CASSLPYTGRSYNEQFF.

This clonotype was observed many times. For the CDR3, the DNA is TGTGCCTGGAGAAGAAACACTGAAGCTTTCTTT. Translation gives CAWRRNTEAFF. V is TRBV30 and J is TRBJ1-1; D unclear. V shed 3 bases and J shed 2 bases, with 4 bases lying between them. The CDR3 is made up of 11 amino acids. The V gene's germline CDR1 is GTSNPN and CDR2 SVGIG (reference sequence).

This clonotype was detected only a few times. This chain links TRBV15 with TRBJ2-5, with TRBD1 matching over 10 bases. V lost 3 bases and J lost 3; bases outside the gene matches: 7. The germline V gene encodes CDR1 LNHNV and CDR2 YYDKDF (reference sequence). The CDR3 is 16 residues long. In DNA form, the CDR3 reads TGTGCCACCAGCAGGGGAAGGACAGGGGGTAAAGAGACCCAGTACTTC. Translating gives CATSRGRTGGKETQYF.

Ten or more counts support this clonotype. The CDR3 region has the DNA TGTGCCACAGGGAGGGCAGCATTGGACACTGAAGCTTTCTTT. Residues: CATGRAALDTEAFF. This chain uses TRBV12-3 or TRBV12-4 with TRBJ1-1, with a weak D call TRBD1 (5 bases). CDR3 length: 14 amino acids. V dropped 10 bases and J dropped 3 bases, with 18 bases sitting between them.

The sample holds many counts of this clonotype. The chain recombines TRBV20-1 with TRBJ2-7; a possible D gene is TRBD1 (5 bases). The CDR3 runs to 12 residues. Germline values: CDR1 DFQATT, CDR2 SNEGSKA (reference sequence). V was shortened by 2 bases and J by 0 bases, with 5 bases between the two germline ends. The DNA for the CDR3 is TGCAGTGCTAGACAGGGCTCCTACGAGCAGTACTTC. Amino acids: CSARQGSYEQYF.

This clonotype was seen repeatedly, ten times or more. The chain is built from TRBV30 and TRBJ2-1; no clear D. Germline lookup yields CDR1 GTSNPN and CDR2 SVGIG (reference sequence). This CDR3 is 11 amino acids long. The V end lost 7 bases, the J end lost 3 bases, and 7 bases lay between the germline ends. The CDR3 DNA sequence: TGTGCCTCCGAAGGCTACAATGAGCAGTTCTTC. Translating it yields CASEGYNEQFF.

The chain couples TRBV13 to TRBJ2-7; TRBD1 matches 10 bases. The CDR3 is 16 residues long. Trimming at V came to 3 bases and at J to 2 bases, leaving 7 bases not matched to a gene. Germline-derived CDR1 and CDR2 are PRHDT and FYEKMQ (reference sequence). The CDR3 loop is CASSFILGQGAYEQYF. CDR3 DNA: TGTGCCAGCAGCTTTATCCTAGGACAGGGGGCCTACGAGCAGTACTTC.

The CDR3 region has the DNA TGTGCCAGCAGCTTAGTGGTGGATTCTTACGAGCAGTACTTC. This codes for CASSLVVDSYEQYF. The chain has TRBV7-2 and TRBJ2-7, with D unclear. The CDR3 is made up of 14 amino acids. In germline, CDR1 is SGHTA, CDR2 FQGNSA. The V end lost 1 base, the J end lost 4 bases, and 11 bases lay between the germline ends.

This clonotype has more than one count but fewer than ten. The chain is built from TRBV6-1 and TRBJ1-5; D call uncertain. V lost 5 bases to trimming and J lost 2 bases, with 13 bases between them. This CDR3 has 15 residues. Germline V lookup: CDR1 MNHNS, CDR2 SASEGT. The DNA for the CDR3 is TGTGCCAGCAGTCCCGGGCACACGGGCAATCAGCCCCAGCATTTT. Protein product: CASSPGHTGNQPQHF.

This clonotype appeared a few times. The chain recombines TRBV19 with TRBJ1-2, with TRBD1 identical over 7 bases. Trimming took 5 bases from V and 8 from J; bases not matched to a gene: 8. The CDR3 runs 13 residues. Per germline, CDR1 LNHDA and CDR2 SQIVND (reference sequence). The CDR3 loop reads CASSPRDRNGYTF. CDR3 in DNA: TGTGCCAGTAGTCCTCGGGACAGAAACGGCTACACCTTC. Variable domain in full (rest from reference TRBV19 and TRBJ1-2): DGGITQSPKYLFRKEGQNVTLSCEQNLNHDAMYWYRQDPGQGLRLIYYSQIVNDFQKGDIAEGYSVSREKKESFPLTVTSAQKNPTAFYLCASSPRDRNGYTFGSGTRLTVV.

V and J are TRBV9 and TRBJ2-2, with a weak D call TRBD2 (6 bases). From germline, CDR1 is SGDLS and CDR2 YYNGEE. This CDR3 region has 15 residues. Trimming took 0 bases from V and 4 from J, leaving 10 bases between them. The CDR3 DNA follows: TGTGCCAGCAGCGTAGGAACCGGGAGCACCGGGGAGCTGTTTTTT. Protein sequence: CASSVGTGSTGELFF. Looking up the rest from reference TRBV9 and TRBJ2-2 gives the full variable domain: DSGVTQTPKHLITATGQRVTLRCSPRSGDLSVYWYQQSLDQGLQFLIQYYNGEERAKGNILERFSAQQFPDLHSELNLSSLELGDSALYFCASSVGTGSTGELFFGEGSRLTVL.

This clonotype was observed many times. The V gene is TRBV20-1, the J gene TRBJ2-5; 12 bases map to TRBD2. CDR1 is DFQATT and CDR2 is SNEGSKA in the germline V gene (reference sequence). The CDR3 loop spans 15 amino acids. After removal of 6 bases from V and 2 bases from J, the junction contained 7 bases not matched to a gene. CDR3 protein: CSASSGRAFQETQYF. The CDR3 DNA sequence: TGCAGTGCCTCTAGCGGGAGGGCATTTCAAGAGACCCAGTACTTC.

This clonotype has only a few counts. The V and J genes are TRBV6-6 and TRBJ2-1, with D hard to call. V lost 2 bases to trimming and J lost 15 bases, with 11 bases between them. Germline assignment: CDR1 MNHNY and CDR2 SVGAGI (reference sequence). This CDR3 is 11 amino acids long. The CDR3 loop reads CASSYGPQRFF. The CDR3 DNA reads TGTGCCAGCAGTTACGGTCCCCAACGGTTCTTC.

This clonotype was observed at least ten times. The rearrangement links TRBV28 to TRBJ1-2, with unresolved D. V lost 7 bases to trimming and J lost 8 bases, with 14 bases between them. CDR1 and CDR2 (germline): MDHEN, SYDVKM. CDR3 length: 12 residues. CDR3: CASIRVGYGYTF. The CDR3 coding sequence is TGTGCCAGCATCCGAGTAGGTTACGGCTACACCTTC.

This clonotype turned up a few times. CDR3 bases: TGTGCCAGTAGTTCCCTACAGGGTGGGCTGCACGGCAGCTATGGCTACACCTTC. It specifies CASSSLQGGLHGSYGYTF. The gene calls are TRBV19 and TRBJ1-2; possible D gene TRBD1, 6 bases. The CDR3 runs 18 residues. In germline, CDR1 is LNHDA, CDR2 SQIVND (reference sequence). With 5 bases removed from V and 4 bases from J, the gap between germline ends came to 26 bases.

This clonotype was recorded many times. The chain combines TRBV6-2 or TRBV6-3 with TRBJ1-5; D call uncertain. The germline V gene has CDR1 MNHEY and CDR2 SVGEGT. The CDR3 totals 15 residues. The V gene lost 6 bases and the J gene lost 4 bases, with 16 bases spanning the gap. The CDR3 DNA is TGTGCCAGCAGAGCCTTGGGAGTCGGAAATCAGCCCCAGCATTTT. Protein: CASRALGVGNQPQHF.

This clonotype has only a few counts. A read error may account for a junction end that differs from germline. CDR3 bases: TGTGCCAGCAACTTAATTAGCGGGAGGGACCCGGAGCAGTTCTTC. Translated, it gives CASNLISGRDPEQFF. The chain is built from TRBV11-2 and TRBJ2-1; 11 nucleotides align to TRBD2. CDR3 length: 15 amino acids. CDR1 SGHAT and CDR2 FQNNGV come from the germline V gene.

This clonotype turned up a few times. The rearrangement uses TRBV6-2 or TRBV6-3 and TRBJ1-2, with unresolved D. The CDR3 covers 14 residues. Germline assignment: CDR1 MNHEY and CDR2 SVGEGT. Trimming shortened V by 2 bases and J by 7 bases, and 14 bases separated the two germline ends. The CDR3 here is CASSYAGSRSGYTF. The CDR3 nucleotides read TGTGCCAGCAGTTACGCCGGGTCTAGGTCTGGCTACACCTTC.